Following are 7 T cell receptor beta chains from one sample sequenced in a study of T cell responses to AZD1222 COVID-19 vaccine (dated by TCRdb to the early 2020s). The library was prepared using the immunoSEQ multiplex PCR assay. TCRdb took this table from immuneACCESS and kept in-frame rearrangements with V and J called. Such tables lack part of the clones; where checked against another copy, unresolved V genes explain under half of the gap, and the rest is unexplained. In all, the sample holds 100,000 to 150,000 clones, and under 90% of those were seen once. The top ten constitute 20% to 25% of the sample. The time point label on this specimen signifies: baseline before first vaccination. The starting material was peripheral blood, obtained on day 0 of AZD1222 vaccination. These receptors were obtained from an adult in good health.

The chain links TRBV7-9 to TRBJ1-1; D ambiguous. V was cut by 6 bases and J by 0 bases, with 5 bases left in between. The length of the CDR3 is 12 residues. From germline, CDR1 is SEHNR and CDR2 FQNEAQ (reference sequence). The CDR3 loop reads CASRYMNTEAFF. For the CDR3, the DNA is TGTGCCAGCAGGTATATGAACACTGAAGCTTTCTTT.

The chain carries TRBV5-6 and TRBJ2-7; perhaps TRBD2 as D (7 bases). The V gene lost 4 bases and the J gene lost 5 bases, with 22 bases spanning the gap. The CDR3 has 16 amino acids. Germline V lookup: CDR1 SGHDT, CDR2 YYEEEE. CDR3: CASSPWRGGASHEQYF. The CDR3 DNA follows: TGTGCCAGCAGCCCTTGGAGGGGGGGCGCTTCCCACGAGCAGTACTTC.

The gene calls are TRBV27 and TRBJ2-7; D is ambiguous. V was trimmed by 2 bases and J by 7 bases, leaving 15 bases between them. CDR3 size: 14 residues. Germline V lookup: CDR1 MNHEY, CDR2 SMNVEV (reference sequence). DNA of the CDR3: TGTGCCAGCAGTTTAGTGGCTTTCCCTGGGGAGCAGTACTTC. It translates to CASSLVAFPGEQYF.

The V gene is TRBV12-3 or TRBV12-4, the J gene TRBJ2-1; D call uncertain. V lost 5 bases and J lost 8, with 7 bases in between. There are 11 residues in the CDR3. The CDR3 DNA reads TGTGCCAGCAGTCCTGGGTATGAGCAGTTCTTC. Protein: CASSPGYEQFF.

The chain uses TRBV7-2 and TRBJ1-5; no clear D gene. The CDR3 covers 12 residues. V lost 1 base, J lost 4 bases, and 2 bases lay in between. Germline V gives CDR1 SGHTA, CDR2 FQGNSA. The CDR3 nucleotides read TGTGCCAGCAGCTTAGGTAATCAGCCCCAGCATTTT. Protein sequence: CASSLGNQPQHF.

The V and J genes are TRBV6-2 or TRBV6-3 and TRBJ2-7, with TRBD1 matching over 7 bases. Trimming at V came to 5 bases and at J to 5 bases, leaving 15 bases not matched to a gene. This CDR3 spans 16 amino acids. In germline, CDR1 is MNHEY, CDR2 SVGEGT. CDR3 DNA: TGTGCCAGCAGTGCCTCCAGGGGGACCGGTTCCAACGAGCAGTACTTC. Residues: CASSASRGTGSNEQYF.

This chain uses TRBV11-2 with TRBJ2-5; maybe TRBD1 (6 bases). Trimming took off 1 base at V and 1 base at J, with 16 bases between the two ends. CDR3 length equals 17 residues. From germline, CDR1 is SGHAT and CDR2 FQNNGV. The CDR3 protein is CASSLVRGTGTQETQYF. For the CDR3, the DNA is TGTGCCAGCAGCTTAGTTCGGGGAACAGGGACCCAAGAGACCCAGTACTTC. The complete variable domain, with remaining parts taken from reference TRBV11-2 and TRBJ2-5, reads EAGVAQSPRYKIIEKRQSVAFWCNPISGHATLYWYQQILGQGPKLLIQFQNNGVVDDSQLPKDRFSAERLKGVDSTLKIQPAKLEDSAVYLCASSLVRGTGTQETQYFGPGTRLLVL.